This T cell receptor (beta chain) came from a study of beta chain features in type 1 diabetes (dated by TCRdb to the late 2010s). For context, the study as a whole: Mean age, gender distribution, total cell number and subset yield were not different between patients and healthy donors. In the study, TCRB repertoires of sorted circulating CD4+ T cell subsets from recently diagnosed type 1 diabetes patients were compared with those of matched healthy donors. Whereas all 30 or so donors provided naive and central memory subsets, regulatory and stem cell-like memory subsets were isolated from just 8 patients and roughly eight healthy donors. Across all samples, 90 million to 130 million sorted cells were examined, and cell number per subset correlated strongly with RNA yield.

About this clone: Its antigen remains unidentified. No much larger clonotype is one base removed from it; base qualities were not supplied.

The entire isolated RNA was reverse transcribed using the High Capacity cDNA Reverse Transcription Kit, and thus expressed TCRB transcripts were sequenced. Deep immunoSEQ sequencing was applied to naive, central memory and regulatory T cell samples, giving an average of around 3.4 million total reads per sample. Sorted cells were lysed in RLT buffer and RNA was extracted with DNase-treated RNeasy Micro or Mini kits, depending on cell number. To prevent cross-contamination, every cell subset was processed on its own, while patient and healthy donor samples were processed together. TCRB sequences were amplified from cDNA with the immunoSEQ multiplex PCR, producing 87-bp fragments spanning the CDR3 region. Sequencing of the amplicons was done on the Illumina HiSeq platform. Processing in the source paper ran as follows. Synthetic template baselines were used to correct PCR bias computationally, reads within Hamming distance 2 were collapsed together, and singletons that could not be merged were discarded. By aligning reads against IMGT, V, D and J genes, CDR3 length, and insertions or deletions at six rearrangement sites were assigned. Within each subset, clonotype counts were normalized to sorted cell number, and only after that were true diversity and Gini coefficients computed with the tcR R package. The overlap coefficient, calculated on TCRB nucleotide sequences, was used to measure repertoire sharing. As a proxy for the pre-selection repertoire, out-of-frame TCRB sequences from naive cells were analyzed. Here the immuneACCESS table is served through TCRdb, limited to in-frame sequences with V and J called. Missing clones are a known gap in these copies; in checked studies unresolved V genes cover under half, and the rest lacks a known reason. That table furnishes V, J and clone size, whereas the DNA furnished D and trimming. This sample comprises 400,000 to 600,000 clones, approximately 30% of them detected only once. The biggest ten clones account for about 0.065% of the sample.

From each donor, a single peripheral blood sample of 100 to 150 mL on average was drawn into heparinised tubes. A BD FACSAria II was used to sort naive, central memory, regulatory and stem cell-like memory CD4+ T cells with a panel that included CD45RO, CCR7, CD25, CD127, CD95 and CD27. All sorted populations exceeded 95% purity. PBMCs were separated immediately by Lymphoprep density gradient centrifugation and were stained directly, without being cultured. To minimize batch effects, samples were stained and sorted in pairs, one healthy donor with one patient per experiment. On the study overall, not on this receptor specifically: Type 1 diabetes patients showed a moderate but significant shortening of TCRB CDR3 length in all four CD4+ subsets. At VDJ recombination sites, type 1 diabetes patients had fewer insertions and more deleted nucleotides, which implies abnormalities in thymic rearrangement. PCR might favor shorter templates, but patient and control samples were amplified and corrected together, so any skew would affect both groups equally. Because the HLA sub-analyses included only small numbers of individuals, any influence of HLA type on TCRB rearrangement was left unresolved. Sequencing cDNA rather than genomic DNA could over-represent highly expressing activated cells, although activation and CD3 levels did not differ between groups. Naive, central memory and regulatory TCRB repertoires appeared more similar among patients than among healthy donors.

In the germline V gene (reference sequence), CDR1 corresponds to LNHNV and CDR2 to YYDKDF. The CDR3 goes from the cysteine to the phenylalanine over 18 residues. The sequence is cut down to CDR3 DNA, 54 bases in frame from base 1. The germline V and J ends show losses of 0 bases and 4 bases respectively, and no gene match explains 5 bases of the junction. Specimen: naive CD4+ T cells from blood. Taken with the paper, the label for cell subset or site translates to: true naive CD4+ T cells. The sequence came from a man aged 18 to 29 in good health. Recombination linked TRBV15 to TRBJ2-1; the junction holds 14 bases that match TRBD2. The CDR3 protein: CATSRDQTSGRGYNEQFF. The DNA reads TGTGCCACCAGCAGAGATCAGACTAGCGGGAGGGGATACAATGAGCAGTTCTTC. Supplemented by the reference TRBV15 and TRBJ2-1 proteins around the CDR3, the complete variable domain is DAMVIQNPRYQVTQFGKPVTLSCSQTLNHNVMYWYQQKSSQAPKLLFHYYDKDFNNEADTPDNFQSRRPNTSFCFLDIRSPGLGDTAMYLCATSRDQTSGRGYNEQFFGPGTRLTVL.